One and the same sample provided the 14 T cell receptor beta chains below, sequenced in a study of regulatory T cells in long-lasting Graves disease. According to the study, TCR beta libraries were built with iRepertoire HTBI primers and CDR3-region Arm-PCR. TCRdb redid the calling of the multiplex PCR reads with MiXCR, one entry per CDR3 protein. The sample lists hundreds of thousands of distinct CDR3 sequences; over 15% were seen once. Noted time point: newly diagnosed GD, antithyroid drugs for less than 3 months. The TCR library was made from RNA extracted from PBMCs. The same data also went into a second study, on T cells in Graves' hyperthyroidism and ophthalmopathy.

Sample: peripheral blood mononuclear cells (PBMCs), taken at new diagnosis, from a patient treated with antithyroid drugs. The receptors stem from a man between 40 and 49 years old with Graves disease.

At least ten counts were recorded for this clonotype. The gene calls are TRBV20-1 and TRBJ2-7; either TRBD1 or TRBD2 may fit D (6 bases each). Germline lookup yields CDR1 DFQATT and CDR2 SNEGSKA (reference sequence). The CDR3 totals 13 residues. Trimming cost V 0 bases and J 5 bases, with 11 bases left between them. The CDR3 region is CSAREGGMNEQYF. CDR3 in DNA: TGCAGTGCTAGAGAGGGGGGCATGAACGAGCAGTACTTC.

This clonotype was counted at least ten times. This rearrangement joins TRBV6-1 to TRBJ2-5; the D gene could be TRBD1 or TRBD2 (5 bases each). V was cut by 11 bases and J by 1 base, with 17 bases left in between. The CDR3 runs 14 residues. Germline CDR1 reads MNHNS; CDR2 reads SASEGT. DNA of the CDR3: TGTGCCCCAGCATGGGGACCTGTCCAAGAGACCCAGTACTTC. Translating gives CAPAWGPVQETQYF.

This clonotype was found many times. In nucleotides, the CDR3 is TGCGCCAGCAGCTTGTCCCCGACGGAGAACTATGGCTACACCTTC. Its translation: CASSLSPTENYGYTF. V is TRBV5-1 and J is TRBJ1-2; unclear D gene. This CDR3 spans 15 amino acids. CDR1 SGHRS and CDR2 YFSETQ come from the germline V gene. V was trimmed by 1 base and J by 2 bases, leaving 12 bases between them.

This clonotype qualifies as medium-sized (0.01 to 0.1%). As DNA, the CDR3 is TGTGCCAGCAGTTTAGACGGGGGGGGACAGCCCCAGCATTTT. Translating gives CASSLDGGGQPQHF. The V and J genes are TRBV28 and TRBJ1-5, with a tentative D call TRBD1 (5 bases). This CDR3 region has 14 residues. Germline assignment: CDR1 MDHEN and CDR2 SYDVKM. Trimming took 2 bases from V and 7 from J, leaving 12 bases between them.

This clonotype was seen more than once but under ten times. The chain links TRBV7-2 to TRBJ2-2; the D gene could be TRBD1 or TRBD2 (6 bases each). Looked up from germline, CDR1 is SGHTA and CDR2 is FQGNSA. V lost 5 bases to trimming and J lost 8 bases, with 15 bases between them. The CDR3 is 14 amino acids. This CDR3 is CASSIQRGAGELFF. The CDR3 region has the DNA TGTGCCAGCAGCATCCAGAGGGGGGCAGGGGAGCTGTTTTTT.

This clonotype was observed at least ten times. The gene calls are TRBV28 and TRBJ2-1, with 7 bases identical to TRBD1. With V trimmed by 6 bases and J by 5 bases, 13 bases remained unmatched. Germline assignment: CDR1 MDHEN and CDR2 SYDVKM. The CDR3 contains 16 residues. As DNA, the CDR3 is TGTGCCAGCAGCCAAACCCCCAACAGGGGCAACAATGAGCAGTTCTTC. As protein: CASSQTPNRGNNEQFF.

Ten or more counts support this clonotype. CDR3 in DNA: TGCGCCAGCAGCCAAGATATTGGACGGATCCTAACCTACGAGCAGTACTTC. This translates into CASSQDIGRILTYEQYF. The V and J genes are TRBV4-3 and TRBJ2-7; D remains ambiguous. This CDR3 region has 17 residues. Trimming stripped 0 bases from V and 2 bases from J, with 17 bases between. The germline V gene has CDR1 LGHNA and CDR2 YSLEER.

This clonotype showed up many times. CDR3 coding DNA: TGTGCCAGCAGCTCTCACTCAGGGCAGGGCACTGAAGCTTTCTTT. It specifies CASSSHSGQGTEAFF. This chain uses TRBV7-3 with TRBJ1-1; a possible D gene is TRBD1 (5 bases). The CDR3 spans 15 residues. The ends were cut back, 4 bases at V and 4 bases at J, with 16 bases in the middle. The germline V gene has CDR1 SGHTA and CDR2 FQGTGA.

This rearrangement joins TRBV2 to TRBJ2-1; 12 bases agree with TRBD2. J gave up 4 bases and V 7 bases, and 5 bases lay outside the gene matches. The germline CDR1 and CDR2 sequences are SNHLY and FYNNEI. The CDR3 length is 15 residues. The CDR3 DNA follows: TGTGCCAGCACTCCGACTAGCGGGGGATACAATGAGCAGTTCTTC. It translates to CASTPTSGGYNEQFF.

This chain links TRBV28 with TRBJ2-4, with 7 bases identical to TRBD1. The CDR3 totals 13 residues. The germline CDR1 and CDR2 sequences are MDHEN and SYDVKM. The V gene end was trimmed by 2 bases and the J gene end by 9 bases; junction bases not matched to a gene: 4. The CDR3 loop reads CASSLADRAIQYF. DNA for the CDR3: TGTGCCAGCAGTTTAGCCGACAGGGCCATTCAGTACTTC.

This clonotype was observed a few times. Written as DNA, the CDR3 is TGCGCCAGCAGTGAGTCGGGGCGCCGTCATCTTTATGAAAAACTGTTTTTT. It codes for CASSESGRRHLYEKLFF. V and J are TRBV5-1 and TRBJ1-4, with D perhaps matching TRBD1 (5 bases). This CDR3 is 17 amino acids long. V was trimmed by 5 bases and J by 6 bases, leaving 23 bases between them. The germline gives CDR1 SGHRS, CDR2 YFSETQ.

This clonotype occurred many times. The chain carries TRBV11-1 and TRBJ1-1; D unresolved. The germline V gene encodes CDR1 SGHAT and CDR2 FQDESV (reference sequence). CDR3 length: 13 residues. With 2 bases removed from V and 3 bases from J, the gap between germline ends came to 7 bases. The CDR3, as DNA: TGTGCCAGCAGCTTACAGTACGACACTGAAGCTTTCTTT. Translated, it gives CASSLQYDTEAFF.

A few counts support this clonotype. This chain joins TRBV5-1 and TRBJ2-5, with D perhaps matching TRBD2 (5 bases). Germline CDR1 SGHRS, CDR2 YFSETQ. The CDR3 runs to 14 residues. The V end was cut by 4 bases, the J end by 3 bases, with 13 bases between. The CDR3 DNA is TGCGCCAGCAGCCCCTGGACTGGAGAAGAGACCCAGTACTTC. This encodes CASSPWTGEETQYF.

In its sample, this clonotype was seen many times. This chain links TRBV5-1 with TRBJ2-3, with 8 bases aligning to TRBD2. The germline gives CDR1 SGHRS, CDR2 YFSETQ. CDR3 length equals 15 residues. V was pared by 5 bases and J by 0 bases, with 5 bases of the junction left unmatched. The CDR3 sequence is CASRIRGGSTDTQYF. The CDR3 DNA reads TGCGCCAGCAGGATCCGGGGGGGGAGCACAGATACGCAGTATTTT.